The T cell receptor beta chain described here comes from a study of blood T cells in healthy people across ages. Healthy Caucasians from Russia aged about 6 to 90 served as donors. In each sample, at least 6.5 million PBMCs were isolated. Of note for this clonotype: The target antigen is unknown.

With 2 bases removed from V and 3 bases from J, the gap between germline ends came to 16 bases. CDR3 length equals 15 residues. From germline, CDR1 is DFQATT and CDR2 SNEGSKA (reference sequence). Combining a sample-barcoded 5' primer with a J-beta primer mix, a second PCR ran for roughly 6 to 11 cycles. Each CDR3 protein is one row after TCRdb ran MiXCR on the 5' RACE reads. The table shows roughly 730,000 distinct CDR3 sequences, with roughly three fifths occurring only once. Overall study results and limits: Higher diversity, along with more naive CD4+ cells, distinguished long-lived donors from aged donors. Roughly linear declines in TCR beta diversity per million T cells occurred with age.

The origin of this receptor is a man in his forties in good health. Material: blood. The chain has TRBV20-1 and TRBJ1-2, with TRBD1 as a possible D gene (6 bases). The CDR3 protein is CSARPGQNFYYGYTF. The CDR3 bases are TGCAGTGCTAGACCCGGACAGAACTTTTACTATGGCTACACCTTC.